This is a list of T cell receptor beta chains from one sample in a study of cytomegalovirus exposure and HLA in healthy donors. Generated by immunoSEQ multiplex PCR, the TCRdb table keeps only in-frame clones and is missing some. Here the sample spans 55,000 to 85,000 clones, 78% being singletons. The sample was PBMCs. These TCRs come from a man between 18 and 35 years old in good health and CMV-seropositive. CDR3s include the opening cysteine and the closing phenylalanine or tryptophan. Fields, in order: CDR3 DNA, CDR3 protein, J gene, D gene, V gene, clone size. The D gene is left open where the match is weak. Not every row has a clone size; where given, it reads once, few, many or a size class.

TGCAGCGTCTCTACAGATGGCAATCAGCCCCAGCATTTT	CSVSTDGNQPQHF	TRBJ1-5	.	TRBV29-1	.
TGTGCCAGCAGTGCCTTAGGACAGGATCAGCCCCAGCATTTT	CASSALGQDQPQHF	TRBJ1-5	TRBD1	TRBV2	.
TGCGCCAGCAGCCGGGACAGGGGAGGTGGTGGCTACACCTTC	CASSRDRGGGGYTF	TRBJ1-2	TRBD1	TRBV4-1	few
TGCAGCGTTGAGGACACGGAATACACTGAAGCTTTCTTT	CSVEDTEYTEAFF	TRBJ1-1	.	TRBV29-1	.
TGTGCCAGTAGTTTAACAGGGGTCGATGAGCAGTTCTTC	CASSLTGVDEQFF	TRBJ2-1	TRBD1	TRBV19	.
TGTGCCAGCAGCGTCCCGGACAGGTACAATCAGCCCCAGCATTTT	CASSVPDRYNQPQHF	TRBJ1-5	TRBD1	TRBV6-1	.
TGCGCCAGCAGCGGCTGGACTAGCGGGAGTCCTAGCACAGATACGCAGTATTTT	CASSGWTSGSPSTDTQYF	TRBJ2-3	TRBD2	TRBV5-1	.
TGTGCCAGCTCACCAGGCGACAGGCTTGAAGCTTTCTTT	CASSPGDRLEAFF	TRBJ1-1	.	TRBV18	.
TGCAGCGTTACGAAGGAGACGGCTAATTCACCCCTCCACTTT	CSVTKETANSPLHF	TRBJ1-6	.	TRBV29-1	.
TGCAGCGTTGTAAACAGGATGAACACTGAAGCTTTCTTT	CSVVNRMNTEAFF	TRBJ1-1	.	TRBV29-1	.
TGTGCCAGCAGCCGAAGGGGGCTCAGCACAGATACGCAGTATTTT	CASSRRGLSTDTQYF	TRBJ2-3	TRBD1	TRBV5-6	.
TGTGCCAGCAGCGAGGGGGCTGCTCAGCCCCAGCATTTT	CASSEGAAQPQHF	TRBJ1-5	TRBD1	TRBV7-9	.
TGTGCCAGCAGTATGATCGACTCGAACACTGAAGCTTTCTTT	CASSMIDSNTEAFF	TRBJ1-1	.	TRBV6-5	.